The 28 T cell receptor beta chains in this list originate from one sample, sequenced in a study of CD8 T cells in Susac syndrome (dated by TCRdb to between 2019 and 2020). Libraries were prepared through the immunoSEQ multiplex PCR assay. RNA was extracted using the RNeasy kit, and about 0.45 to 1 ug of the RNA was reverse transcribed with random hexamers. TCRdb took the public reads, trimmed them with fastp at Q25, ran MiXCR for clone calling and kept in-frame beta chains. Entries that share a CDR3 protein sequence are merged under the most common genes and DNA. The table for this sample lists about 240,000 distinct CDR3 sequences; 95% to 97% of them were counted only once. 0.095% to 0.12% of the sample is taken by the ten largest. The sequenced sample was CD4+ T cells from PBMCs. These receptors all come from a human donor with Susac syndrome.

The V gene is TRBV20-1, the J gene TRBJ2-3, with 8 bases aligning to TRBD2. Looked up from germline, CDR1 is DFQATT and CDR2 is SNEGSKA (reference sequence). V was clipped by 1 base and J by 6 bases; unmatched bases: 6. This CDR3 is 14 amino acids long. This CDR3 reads CSARGREGPDTQYF. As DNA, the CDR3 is TGCAGTGCTAGAGGCCGGGAGGGCCCCGATACGCAGTATTTT.

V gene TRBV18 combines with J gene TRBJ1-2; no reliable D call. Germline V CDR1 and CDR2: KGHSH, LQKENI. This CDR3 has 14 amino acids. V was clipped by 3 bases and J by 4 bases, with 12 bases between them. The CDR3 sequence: CASSPAYDAYGYTF. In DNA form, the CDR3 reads TGTGCCAGCTCACCCGCCTACGATGCCTATGGCTACACCTTC.

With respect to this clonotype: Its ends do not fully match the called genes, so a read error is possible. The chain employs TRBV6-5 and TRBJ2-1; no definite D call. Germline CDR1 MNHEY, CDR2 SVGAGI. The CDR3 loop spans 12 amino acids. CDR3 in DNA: TGTGCCAGCAGTGACTCAGTGCGTGAGCAGTTCTTC. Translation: CASSDSVREQFF.

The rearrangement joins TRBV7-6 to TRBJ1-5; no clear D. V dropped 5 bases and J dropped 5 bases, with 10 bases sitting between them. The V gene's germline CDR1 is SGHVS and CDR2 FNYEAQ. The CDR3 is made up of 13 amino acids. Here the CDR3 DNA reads TGTGCCAGCAGCGGGATAGGCGATCAGCCCCAGCATTTT. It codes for CASSGIGDQPQHF. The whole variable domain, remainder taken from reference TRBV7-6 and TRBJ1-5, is GAGVSQSPRYKVTKRGQDVALRCDPISGHVSLYWYRQALGQGPEFLTYFNYEAQQDKSGLPNDRFSAERPEGSISTLTIQRTEQRDSAMYRCASSGIGDQPQHFGDGTRLSIL.

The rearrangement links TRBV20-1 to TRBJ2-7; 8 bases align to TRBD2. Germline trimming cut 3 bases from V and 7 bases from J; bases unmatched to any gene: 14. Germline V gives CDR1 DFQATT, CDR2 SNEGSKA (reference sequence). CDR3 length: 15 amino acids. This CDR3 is CSARVLADAWGEQYF. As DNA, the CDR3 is TGCAGTGCTAGGGTACTAGCGGATGCCTGGGGAGAGCAGTACTTC.

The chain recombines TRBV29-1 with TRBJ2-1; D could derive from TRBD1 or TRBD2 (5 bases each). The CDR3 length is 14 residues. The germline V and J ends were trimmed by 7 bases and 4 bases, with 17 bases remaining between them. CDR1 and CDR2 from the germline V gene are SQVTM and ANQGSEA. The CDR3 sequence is CSAFRGQIYNEQFF. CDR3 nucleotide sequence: TGCAGCGCTTTTCGGGGCCAAATTTACAATGAGCAGTTCTTC.

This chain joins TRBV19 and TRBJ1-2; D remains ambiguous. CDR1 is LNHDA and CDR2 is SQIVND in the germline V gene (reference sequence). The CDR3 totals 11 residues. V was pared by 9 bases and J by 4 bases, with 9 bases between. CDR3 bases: TGTGCCAGCAACACTGCCTATGGCTACACCTTC. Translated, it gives CASNTAYGYTF.

The CDR3: CASSQGLAGGRDEQFF. The CDR3 DNA follows: TGTGCCAGCAGCCAAGGACTAGCGGGAGGGCGTGATGAGCAGTTCTTC. The chain employs TRBV3-1 and TRBJ2-1, with 14 bases that match TRBD2. CDR1 is LGHDT, CDR2 YNNKEL, per germline (reference sequence). V lost 1 base, J lost 8 bases, and 4 bases stayed unmatched. CDR3 size: 16 residues.

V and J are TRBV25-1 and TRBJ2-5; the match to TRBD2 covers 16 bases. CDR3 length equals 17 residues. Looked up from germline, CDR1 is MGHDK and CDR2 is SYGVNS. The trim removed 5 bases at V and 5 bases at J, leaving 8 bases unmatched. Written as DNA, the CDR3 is TGTGCCAGCAGTCCTCTAGGGACTAGCGGGAGGGGGGAGACCCAGTACTTC. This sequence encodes CASSPLGTSGRGETQYF.

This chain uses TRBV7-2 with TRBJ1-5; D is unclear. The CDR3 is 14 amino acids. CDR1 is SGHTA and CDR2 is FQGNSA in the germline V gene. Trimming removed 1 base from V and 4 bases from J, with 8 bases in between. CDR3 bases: TGTGCCAGCAGCTTAGTGGTCGGGAATCAGCCCCAGCATTTT. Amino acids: CASSLVVGNQPQHF.

This CDR3 reads CASISGGPKNIQYF. CDR3 bases: TGTGCCAGTATTTCGGGGGGACCCAAAAACATTCAGTACTTC. The chain employs TRBV19 and TRBJ2-4; 7 bases align to TRBD2. CDR1 LNHDA and CDR2 SQIVND come from the germline V gene (reference sequence). After removal of 7 bases from V and 2 bases from J, the junction contained 5 bases not matched to a gene. The CDR3 runs 14 residues.

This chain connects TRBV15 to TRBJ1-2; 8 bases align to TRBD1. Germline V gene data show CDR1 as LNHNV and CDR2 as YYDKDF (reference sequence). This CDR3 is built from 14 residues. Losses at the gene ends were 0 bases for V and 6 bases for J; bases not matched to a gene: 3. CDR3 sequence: CATSRDQGADGYTF. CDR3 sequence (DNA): TGTGCCACCAGCAGAGATCAGGGGGCAGATGGCTACACCTTC.

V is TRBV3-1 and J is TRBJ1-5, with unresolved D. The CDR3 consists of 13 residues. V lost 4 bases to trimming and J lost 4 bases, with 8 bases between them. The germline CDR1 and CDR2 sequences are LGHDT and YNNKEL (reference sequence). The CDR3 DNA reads TGTGCCAGCAGCCTGGGGAATAATCAGCCCCAGCATTTT. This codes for CASSLGNNQPQHF.

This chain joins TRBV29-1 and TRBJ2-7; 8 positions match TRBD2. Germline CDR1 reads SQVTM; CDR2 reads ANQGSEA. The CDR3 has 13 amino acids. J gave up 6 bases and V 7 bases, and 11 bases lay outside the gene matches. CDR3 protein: CSAERESQGEQYF. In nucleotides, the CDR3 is TGCAGCGCTGAGCGGGAGAGTCAAGGCGAGCAGTACTTC.

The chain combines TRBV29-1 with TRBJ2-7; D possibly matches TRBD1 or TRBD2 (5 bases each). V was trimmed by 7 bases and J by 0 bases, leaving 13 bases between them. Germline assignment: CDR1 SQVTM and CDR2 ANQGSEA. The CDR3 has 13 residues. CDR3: CSAVGRSSYEQYF. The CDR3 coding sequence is TGCAGCGCTGTGGGACGGAGCTCCTACGAGCAGTACTTC.

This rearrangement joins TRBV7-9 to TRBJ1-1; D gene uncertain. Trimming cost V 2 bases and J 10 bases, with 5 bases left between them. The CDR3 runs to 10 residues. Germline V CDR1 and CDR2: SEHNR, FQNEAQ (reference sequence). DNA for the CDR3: TGTGCCAGCAGCTTAAAAGGAGCTTTCTTT. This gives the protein CASSLKGAFF.

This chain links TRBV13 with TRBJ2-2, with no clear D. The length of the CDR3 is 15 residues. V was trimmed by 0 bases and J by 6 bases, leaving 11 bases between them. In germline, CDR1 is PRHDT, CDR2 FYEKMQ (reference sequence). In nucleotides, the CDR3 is TGTGCCAGCAGCTTAGGAGTCCCCGCGGCCGGGGAGCTGTTTTTT. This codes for CASSLGVPAAGELFF.

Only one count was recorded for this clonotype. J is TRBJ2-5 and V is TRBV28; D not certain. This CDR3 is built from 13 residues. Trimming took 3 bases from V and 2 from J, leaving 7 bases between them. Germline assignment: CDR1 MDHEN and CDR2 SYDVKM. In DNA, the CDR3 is TGTGCCAGCAGTTTTTGGGGACAAGAGACCCAGTACTTC. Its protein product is CASSFWGQETQYF.

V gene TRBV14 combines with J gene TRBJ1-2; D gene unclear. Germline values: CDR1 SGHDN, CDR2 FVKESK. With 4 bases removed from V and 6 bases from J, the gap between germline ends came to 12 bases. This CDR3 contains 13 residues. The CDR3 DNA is TGTGCCAGCAGCCCACGGACCTCCGATGGCTACACCTTC. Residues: CASSPRTSDGYTF.

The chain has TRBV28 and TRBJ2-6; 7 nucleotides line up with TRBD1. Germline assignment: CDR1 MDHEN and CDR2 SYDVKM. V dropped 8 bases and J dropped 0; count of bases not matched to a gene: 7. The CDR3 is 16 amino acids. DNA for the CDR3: TGTGCCAGCTGGCACGGACAGGACTCTGGGGCCAACGTCCTGACTTTC. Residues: CASWHGQDSGANVLTF.

The DNA for the CDR3 is TGCGCCAGCAGTCGACCAGACCCGAACGAAGCTTTCTTT. It yields the protein CASSRPDPNEAFF. The V and J genes are TRBV23-1 and TRBJ1-1; D not resolved. TRBV23-1 is annotated as an ORF whose role is uncertain. The V and J ends lost 4 bases and 8 bases respectively, with 14 bases between them. The CDR3 sequence is 13 residues long.

CDR3 sequence reads: CAWSRGERGEQYF. In DNA form, the CDR3 reads TGTGCCTGGAGTCGGGGGGAGAGAGGTGAGCAGTACTTC. The V gene is TRBV30, the J gene TRBJ2-7; 7 nucleotides match TRBD2. The CDR3 runs to 13 residues. CDR1 and CDR2 (germline): GTSNPN, SVGIG (reference sequence). V trimming: 2 bases; J trimming: 7 bases; junction bases outside the gene matches: 8. Full variable domain (rest looked up from reference TRBV30 and TRBJ2-7): SQTIHQWPATLVQPVGSPLSLECTVEGTSNPNLYWYRQAAGRGLQLLFYSVGIGQISSEVPQNLSASRPQDRQFILSSKKLLLSDSGFYLCAWSRGERGEQYFGPGTRLTVT.

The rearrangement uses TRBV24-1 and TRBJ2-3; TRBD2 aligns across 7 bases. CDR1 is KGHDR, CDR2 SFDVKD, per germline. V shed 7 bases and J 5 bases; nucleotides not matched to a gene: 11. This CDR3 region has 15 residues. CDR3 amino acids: CATSKTGGKGDTQYF. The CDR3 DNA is TGTGCCACCAGCAAAACGGGAGGTAAAGGAGATACGCAGTATTTT.

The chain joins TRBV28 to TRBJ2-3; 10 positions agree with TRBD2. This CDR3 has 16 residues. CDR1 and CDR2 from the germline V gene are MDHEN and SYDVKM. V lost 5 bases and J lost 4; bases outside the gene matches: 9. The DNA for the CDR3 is TGTGCCAGCAGTGCAGCCGGGACTAGCGCGGCAGATACGCAGTATTTT. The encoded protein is CASSAAGTSAADTQYF.

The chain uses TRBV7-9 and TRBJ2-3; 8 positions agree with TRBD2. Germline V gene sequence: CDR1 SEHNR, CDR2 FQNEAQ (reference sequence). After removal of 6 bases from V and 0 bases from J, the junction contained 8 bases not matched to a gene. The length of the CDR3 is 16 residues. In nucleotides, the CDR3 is TGTGCCAGCAGTCGTGGACTAGCCCCTAGCACAGATACGCAGTATTTT. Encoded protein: CASSRGLAPSTDTQYF.

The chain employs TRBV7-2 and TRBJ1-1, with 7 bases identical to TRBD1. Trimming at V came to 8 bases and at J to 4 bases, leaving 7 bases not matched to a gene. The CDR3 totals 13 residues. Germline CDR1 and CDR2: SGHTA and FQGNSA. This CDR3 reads CASLPNRGTEAFF. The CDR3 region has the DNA TGTGCCAGCTTACCTAACAGGGGCACTGAAGCTTTCTTT.

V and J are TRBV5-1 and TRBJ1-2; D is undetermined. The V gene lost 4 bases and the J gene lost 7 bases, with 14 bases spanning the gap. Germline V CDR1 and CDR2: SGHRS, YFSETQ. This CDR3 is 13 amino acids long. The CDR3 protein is CASSVGGMSGYTF. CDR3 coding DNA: TGCGCCAGCAGCGTCGGTGGGATGAGTGGCTACACCTTC.

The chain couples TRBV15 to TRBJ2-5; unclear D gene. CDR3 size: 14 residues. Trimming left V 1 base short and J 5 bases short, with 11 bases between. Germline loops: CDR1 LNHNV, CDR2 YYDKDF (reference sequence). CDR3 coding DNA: TGTGCCACCAGCAGAGGGGAACAGAGGGAGACCCAGTACTTC. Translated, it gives CATSRGEQRETQYF.